The text below deals with one T cell receptor beta chain. V was shortened by 6 bases and J by 3 bases, with 14 bases between the two germline ends. The germline V gene has CDR1 SGHTA and CDR2 FQGNSA. This CDR3 is 14 amino acids long. This sample stems from a study of OX40 agonist ivuxolimab in advanced cancers. In the study overall: Participants could have had prior anti-PD-1, anti-PD-L1 or anti-CTLA-4 therapy, and around 40% had some. Of the patients, three showed partial responses, one with hepatocellular carcinoma and two with cutaneous melanoma.

The data were produced by immunoSEQ multiplex PCR, yet TCRdb's version contains in-frame clones alone and is incomplete. The sample has about 120,000 clones; 85% to 90% are singletons. The TCR was taken from an adult with an advanced solid tumor such as melanoma, head and neck, liver or kidney cancer. The chain links TRBV7-2 to TRBJ1-1; a possible D gene is TRBD1 (5 bases). The sample consisted of CD4+ or CD8+ T cells sorted from blood, taken in a trial of the OX40 agonist ivuxolimab. The CDR3 loop is CASRGTGVYTEAFF. For the CDR3, the DNA is TGTGCCAGCAGGGGGACGGGGGTGTACACTGAAGCTTTCTTT. Full variable domain (missing parts from reference TRBV7-2 and TRBJ1-1): GAGVSQSPSNKVTEKGKDVELRCDPISGHTALYWYRQSLGQGLEFLIYFQGNSAPDKSGLPSDRFSAERTGGSVSTLTIQRTQQEDSAVYLCASRGTGVYTEAFFGQGTRLTVV.